The rows below give T cell receptor beta chains drawn from one sample of a study of T-cell memory formation after mild COVID-19. In TCRdb, the 5' RACE reads were re-called with MiXCR into one record per CDR3 protein. The sample has approximately 100,000 distinct CDR3 sequences; 8.5% to 14% are singletons. The sequenced material came from PBMCs or a T cell subset sorted from them (not recorded which). Receptors were obtained from a young man who had mild COVID-19 (a few samples of this study predate the infection). Cell type and time point are not known. CDR3s include the opening cysteine and the closing phenylalanine or tryptophan. The D gene is left open where the match is weak. Clone size is not always given. Where it is, it says once, few, many or a class for expanded clones.

clone size	J gene	V gene	D gene	CDR3 protein	CDR3 DNA
few	TRBJ1-5	TRBV5-5	NA	CASSLTPEPGGNQPQHF	TGTGCCAGCAGCCTTACCCCCGAACCAGGGGGCAATCAGCCCCAGCATTTT
NA	TRBJ2-7	TRBV2	NA	CASTWARYEQYF	TGTGCCAGCACCTGGGCCCGATACGAGCAGTACTTC
NA	TRBJ1-5	TRBV20-1	NA	CSARDGSIWGQPQHF	TGCAGTGCTAGAGATGGGTCGATTTGGGGTCAGCCCCAGCATTTT
NA	TRBJ1-6	TRBV7-3	TRBD1	CASSRGTGNSPLHF	TGTGCCAGCAGCCGTGGGACAGGGAATTCACCCCTCCACTTT
many	TRBJ1-5	TRBV7-8	NA	CASSGRGDQPQHF	TGTGCCAGCAGCGGAAGGGGAGATCAGCCCCAGCATTTT
NA	TRBJ2-1	TRBV2	NA	CARGQSSYNEQFF	TGTGCCCGAGGACAGAGCTCCTACAATGAGCAGTTCTTC
NA	TRBJ2-3	TRBV4-3	NA	CASSQVQGRGTDTQYF	TGCGCCAGCAGCCAAGTTCAGGGCAGGGGCACAGATACGCAGTATTTT
few	TRBJ1-1	TRBV7-9	NA	CASSADVVWTEAFF	TGTGCCAGCAGCGCCGATGTGGTATGGACTGAAGCTTTCTTT
NA	TRBJ2-4	TRBV7-9	NA	CASILLKYDRQVLAKNIQYF	TGTGCCAGCATCCTCCTGAAATACGACAGGCAAGTTCTAGCCAAAAACATTCAGTACTTC
many	TRBJ2-5	TRBV7-9	TRBD2	CASGLRGGFQETQYF	TGTGCCAGCGGCCTCCGCGGGGGGTTTCAAGAGACCCAGTACTTC
few	TRBJ2-1	TRBV2	NA	CASSETPGEVDEQFF	TGTGCCAGCAGTGAAACCCCGGGGGAGGTGGATGAGCAGTTCTTC
NA	TRBJ2-1	TRBV29-1	TRBD1	CSVEPRGLGNEQFF	TGCAGCGTTGAGCCCAGGGGGCTAGGCAATGAGCAGTTCTTC
NA	TRBJ1-2	TRBV7-9	NA	CASSHLVGGGSSGYTF	TGTGCCAGCAGCCATCTGGTGGGGGGCGGATCCTCCGGCTACACCTTC
many	TRBJ1-2	TRBV27	TRBD1	CASSSAGTAQGYTF	TGTGCCAGCAGTTCGGCCGGGACAGCCCAGGGCTACACCTTC
NA	TRBJ1-1	TRBV7-9	NA	CASSSPLGTRAFF	TGTGCCAGCAGCTCCCCCCTCGGGACCCGGGCTTTCTTT
few	TRBJ2-6	TRBV4-2	NA	CASSQAGSPSGANVLTF	TGTGCCAGCAGCCAAGCGGGCTCCCCTTCTGGGGCCAACGTCCTGACTTTC
NA	TRBJ1-1	TRBV4-3	NA	CASSQEAGTEAFF	TGCGCCAGCAGCCAAGAGGCGGGCACTGAAGCTTTCTTT
NA	TRBJ2-2	TRBV5-1	NA	CASSFTSAANTGELFF	TGCGCCAGCAGCTTCACCTCGGCGGCGAACACCGGGGAGCTGTTTTTT
few	TRBJ1-1	TRBV5-1	TRBD1	CASSQNLQGVNTEAFF	TGCGCCAGCAGCCAGAACCTGCAGGGGGTGAACACTGAAGCTTTCTTT
few	TRBJ2-3	TRBV27	NA	CASAWGGATTDTQYF	TGTGCCAGCGCCTGGGGGGGGGCTACTACAGATACGCAGTATTTT
few	TRBJ2-1	TRBV27	TRBD2	CASSFGLAGNNEQFF	TGTGCCAGCAGTTTTGGGCTAGCGGGGAACAATGAGCAGTTCTTC
few	TRBJ1-1	TRBV13	TRBD1	CASSYRGGTEAFF	TGTGCCAGCAGCTACAGGGGGGGCACTGAAGCTTTCTTT
NA	TRBJ2-1	TRBV5-5	NA	CASSLALAREQFF	TGTGCCAGCAGCTTGGCCCTGGCCCGAGAGCAGTTCTTC
many	TRBJ2-1	TRBV30	NA	CAWSSSSINEQFF	TGTGCCTGGAGTTCAAGTAGTATAAATGAGCAGTTCTTC
NA	TRBJ2-5	TRBV11-3	NA	CASSAQVGETQYF	TGTGCCAGCAGCGCACAGGTGGGAGAGACCCAGTACTTC
few	TRBJ2-3	TRBV7-2	TRBD2	CASSLVPGGKGTDTQYF	TGTGCCAGCAGCCTCGTCCCCGGGGGGAAGGGGACAGATACGCAGTATTTT
few	TRBJ2-2	TRBV6-5	NA	CASSFKGGGWAGELFF	TGTGCCAGCAGTTTTAAGGGAGGGGGATGGGCCGGCGAGCTGTTTTTT
few	TRBJ2-3	TRBV20-1	NA	CSADLALTTDTQYF	TGCAGTGCTGATCTCGCCCTTACCACAGATACGCAGTATTTT